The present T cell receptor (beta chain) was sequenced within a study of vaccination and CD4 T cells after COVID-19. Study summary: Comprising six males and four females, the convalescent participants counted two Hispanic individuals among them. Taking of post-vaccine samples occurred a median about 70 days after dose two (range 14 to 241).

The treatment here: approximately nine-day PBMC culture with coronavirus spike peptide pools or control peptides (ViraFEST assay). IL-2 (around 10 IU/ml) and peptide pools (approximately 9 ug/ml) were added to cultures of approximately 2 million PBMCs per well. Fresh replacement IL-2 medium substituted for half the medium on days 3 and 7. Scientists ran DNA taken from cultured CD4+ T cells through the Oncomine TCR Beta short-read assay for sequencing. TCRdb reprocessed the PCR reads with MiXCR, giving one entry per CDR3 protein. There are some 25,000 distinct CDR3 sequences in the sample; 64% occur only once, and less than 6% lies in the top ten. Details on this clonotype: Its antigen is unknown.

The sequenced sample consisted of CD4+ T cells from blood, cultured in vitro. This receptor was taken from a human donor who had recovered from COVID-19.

In nucleotides, the CDR3 is TGTGCCAGCAGCCAAGATGGGCGGGGTAGGATAACTGAAGCTTTCTTT. Its protein product is CASSQDGRGRITEAFF. The rearrangement links TRBV14 to TRBJ1-1, with D hard to call. V dropped 0 bases and J dropped 5 bases, with 16 bases sitting between them. This CDR3 is 16 amino acids long. The germline V gene has CDR1 SGHDN and CDR2 FVKESK. Full variable domain (outside the CDR3, taken from reference TRBV14 and TRBJ1-1): EAGVTQFPSHSVIEKGQTVTLRCDPISGHDNLYWYRRVMGKEIKFLLHFVKESKQDESGMPNNRFLAERTGGTYSTLKVQPAELEDSGVYFCASSQDGRGRITEAFFGQGTRLTVV.